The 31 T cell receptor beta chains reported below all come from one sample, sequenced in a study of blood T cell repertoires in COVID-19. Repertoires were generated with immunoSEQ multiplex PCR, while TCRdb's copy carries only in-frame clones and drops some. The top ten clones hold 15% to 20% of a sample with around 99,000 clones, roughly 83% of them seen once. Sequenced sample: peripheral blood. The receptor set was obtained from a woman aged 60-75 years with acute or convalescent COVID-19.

DNA of the CDR3: TGTGCCAGCAGCACAGGCGGCGGCTCCTACAATGAGCAGTTCTTC. As protein: CASSTGGGSYNEQFF. The chain combines TRBV11-3 with TRBJ2-1, with a tentative D call TRBD1 (5 bases). The CDR3 spans 15 residues. Trimming removed 5 bases from V and 0 bases from J, with 11 bases in between. Germline CDR1 SGHNT, CDR2 YENEEA.

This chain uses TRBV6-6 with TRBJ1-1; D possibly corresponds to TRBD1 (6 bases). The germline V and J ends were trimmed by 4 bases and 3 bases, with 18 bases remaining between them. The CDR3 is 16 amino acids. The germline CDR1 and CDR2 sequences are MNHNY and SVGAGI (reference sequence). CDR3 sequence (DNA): TGTGCCAGCAGTTCCGCCGAGGGGGAATTAGACACTGAAGCTTTCTTT. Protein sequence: CASSSAEGELDTEAFF.

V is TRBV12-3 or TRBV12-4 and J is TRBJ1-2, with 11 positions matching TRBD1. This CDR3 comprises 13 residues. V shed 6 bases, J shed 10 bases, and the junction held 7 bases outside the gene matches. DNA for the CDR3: TGTGCCAGCAGCCTCCGGGACAGGGGGTACTACACCTTC. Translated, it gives CASSLRDRGYYTF.

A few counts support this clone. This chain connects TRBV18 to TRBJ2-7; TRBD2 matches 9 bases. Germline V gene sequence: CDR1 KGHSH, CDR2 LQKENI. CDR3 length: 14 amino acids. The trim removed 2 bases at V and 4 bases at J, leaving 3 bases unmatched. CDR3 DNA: TGTGCCAGCTCACCAGCGGGAGGGCCTTACGAGCAGTACTTC. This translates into CASSPAGGPYEQYF.

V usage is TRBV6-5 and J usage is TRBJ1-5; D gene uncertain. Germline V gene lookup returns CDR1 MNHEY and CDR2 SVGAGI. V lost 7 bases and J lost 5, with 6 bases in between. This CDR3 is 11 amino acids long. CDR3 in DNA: TGTGCCAGCAAAGTAGATCAGCCCCAGCATTTT. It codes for CASKVDQPQHF.

The CDR3 sequence: CAITAAGGTETQYF. Here the CDR3 DNA reads TGTGCCATCACCGCGGCAGGGGGCACGGAGACCCAGTACTTC. The chain carries TRBV10-3 and TRBJ2-5; 8 bases are a match to TRBD1. Trimming at V came to 7 bases and at J to 5 bases, leaving 9 bases not matched to a gene. The CDR3 covers 14 residues. Per germline, CDR1 ENHRY and CDR2 SYGVKD.

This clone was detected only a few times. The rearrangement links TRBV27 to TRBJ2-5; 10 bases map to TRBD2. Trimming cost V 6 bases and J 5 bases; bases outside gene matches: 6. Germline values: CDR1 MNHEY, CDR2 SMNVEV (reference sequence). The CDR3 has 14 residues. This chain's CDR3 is CASRSSGRGETQYF. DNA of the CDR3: TGTGCCAGCAGGTCGAGCGGGAGGGGGGAGACCCAGTACTTC.

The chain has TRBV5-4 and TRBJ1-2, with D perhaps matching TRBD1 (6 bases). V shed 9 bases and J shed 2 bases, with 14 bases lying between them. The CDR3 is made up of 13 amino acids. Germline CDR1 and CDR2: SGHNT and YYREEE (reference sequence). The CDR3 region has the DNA TGTGCCACAAGGACAGCGGCCAACTATGGCTACACCTTC. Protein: CATRTAANYGYTF.

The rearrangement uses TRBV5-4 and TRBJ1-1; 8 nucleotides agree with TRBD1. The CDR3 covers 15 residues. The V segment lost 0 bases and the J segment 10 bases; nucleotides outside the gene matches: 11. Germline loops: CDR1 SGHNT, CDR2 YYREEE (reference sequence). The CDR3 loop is CASSLGQGARGGAFF. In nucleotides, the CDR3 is TGTGCCAGCAGCTTGGGGCAGGGGGCGCGTGGGGGAGCTTTCTTT.

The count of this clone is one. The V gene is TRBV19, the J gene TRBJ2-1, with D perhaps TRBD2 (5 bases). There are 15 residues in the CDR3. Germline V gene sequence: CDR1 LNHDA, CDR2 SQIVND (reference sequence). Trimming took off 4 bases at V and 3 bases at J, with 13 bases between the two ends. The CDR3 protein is CASSNRQTNYNEQFF. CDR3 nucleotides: TGTGCCAGTAGTAATCGGCAGACTAACTACAATGAGCAGTTCTTC. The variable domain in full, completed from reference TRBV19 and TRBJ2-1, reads DGGITQSPKYLFRKEGQNVTLSCEQNLNHDAMYWYRQDPGQGLRLIYYSQIVNDFQKGDIAEGYSVSREKKESFPLTVTSAQKNPTAFYLCASSNRQTNYNEQFFGPGTRLTVL.

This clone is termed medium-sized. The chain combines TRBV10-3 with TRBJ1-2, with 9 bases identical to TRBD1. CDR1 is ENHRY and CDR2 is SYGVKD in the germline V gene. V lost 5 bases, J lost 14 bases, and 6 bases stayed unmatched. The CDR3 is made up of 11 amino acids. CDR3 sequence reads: CAISRGTGLTF. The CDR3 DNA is TGTGCCATCAGTCGGGGGACAGGGTTAACCTTC.

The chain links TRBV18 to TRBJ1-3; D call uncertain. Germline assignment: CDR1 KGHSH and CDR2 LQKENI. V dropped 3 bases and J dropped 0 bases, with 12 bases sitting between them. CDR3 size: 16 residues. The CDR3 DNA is TGTGCCAGCTCACCCGTTTTCACAGCCTCTGGAAACACCATATATTTT. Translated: CASSPVFTASGNTIYF.

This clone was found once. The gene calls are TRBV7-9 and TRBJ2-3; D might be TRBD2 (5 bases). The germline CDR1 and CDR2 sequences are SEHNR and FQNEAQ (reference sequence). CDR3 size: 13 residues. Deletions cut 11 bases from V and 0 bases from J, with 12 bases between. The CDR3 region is CADARGSTDTQYF. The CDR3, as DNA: TGTGCCGACGCACGGGGAAGCACAGATACGCAGTATTTT.

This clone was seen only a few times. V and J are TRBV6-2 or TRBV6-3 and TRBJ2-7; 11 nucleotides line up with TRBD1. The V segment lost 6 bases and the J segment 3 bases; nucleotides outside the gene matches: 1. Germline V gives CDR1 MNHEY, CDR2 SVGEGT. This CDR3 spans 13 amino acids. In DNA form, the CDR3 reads TGTGCCAGCAGCGGGACAGGGGGCTACGAGCAGTACTTC. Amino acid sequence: CASSGTGGYEQYF.

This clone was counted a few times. CDR3: CASSPTGGTSYEQYF. CDR3 nucleotide sequence: TGTGCCAGCAGCCCGACTGGCGGGACCTCCTACGAGCAGTACTTC. The chain uses TRBV7-8 and TRBJ2-7; weak D call: TRBD2 (6 bases). CDR1 SGHVS and CDR2 FQNEAQ come from the germline V gene. CDR3 length: 15 amino acids. Trimming removed 5 bases from V and 0 bases from J, with 14 bases in between.

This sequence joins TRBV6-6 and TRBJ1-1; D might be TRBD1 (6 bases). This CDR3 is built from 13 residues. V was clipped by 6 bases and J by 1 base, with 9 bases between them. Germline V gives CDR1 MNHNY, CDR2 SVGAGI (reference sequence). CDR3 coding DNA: TGTGCCAGCAGGGCACAGGGGAACACTGAAGCTTTCTTT. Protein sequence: CASRAQGNTEAFF.

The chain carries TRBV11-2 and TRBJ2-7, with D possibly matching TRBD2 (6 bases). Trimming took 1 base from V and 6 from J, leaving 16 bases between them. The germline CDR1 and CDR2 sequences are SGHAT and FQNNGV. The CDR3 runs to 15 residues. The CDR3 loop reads CASSLAPIADFEQYF. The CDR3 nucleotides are TGTGCCAGCAGCTTAGCGCCTATAGCGGACTTCGAGCAGTACTTC.

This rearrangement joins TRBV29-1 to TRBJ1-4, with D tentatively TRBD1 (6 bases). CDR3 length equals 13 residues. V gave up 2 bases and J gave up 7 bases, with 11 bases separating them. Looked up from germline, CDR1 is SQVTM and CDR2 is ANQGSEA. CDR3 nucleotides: TGCAGCGTTGAAATCCAGGGGAGTGAAAAACTGTTTTTT. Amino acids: CSVEIQGSEKLFF.

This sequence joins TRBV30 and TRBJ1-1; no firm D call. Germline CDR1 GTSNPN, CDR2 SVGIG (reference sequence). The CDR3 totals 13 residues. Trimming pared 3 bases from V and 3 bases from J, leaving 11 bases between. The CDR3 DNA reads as TGTGCCTGGAGCGAGGGCATGGACACTGAAGCTTTCTTT. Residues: CAWSEGMDTEAFF.

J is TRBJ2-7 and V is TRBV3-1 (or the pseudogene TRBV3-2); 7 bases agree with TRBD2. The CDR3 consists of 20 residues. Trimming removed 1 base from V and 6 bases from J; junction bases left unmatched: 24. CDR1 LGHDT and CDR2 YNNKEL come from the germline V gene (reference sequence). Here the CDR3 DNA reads TGTGCCAGCAGCCAAGGGGGGAGCGGGGCCTTGCTTGGGGAGACTTCCGAGCAGTACTTC. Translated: CASSQGGSGALLGETSEQYF.

The CDR3 is CASSQLGTGANEKLFF. CDR3 nucleotides: TGTGCCAGCAGCCAATTAGGGACAGGAGCTAATGAAAAACTGTTTTTT. The rearrangement links TRBV7-9 to TRBJ1-4; 8 bases are shared with TRBD1. Germline assignment: CDR1 SEHNR and CDR2 FQNEAQ (reference sequence). J gave up 3 bases and V 5 bases, and 8 bases lay outside the gene matches. The CDR3 consists of 16 residues.

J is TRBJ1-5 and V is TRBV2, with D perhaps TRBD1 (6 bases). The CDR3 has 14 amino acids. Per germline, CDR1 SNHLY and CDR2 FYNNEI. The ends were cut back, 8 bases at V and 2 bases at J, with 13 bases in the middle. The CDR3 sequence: CASVGAQGNQPQHF. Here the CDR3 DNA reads TGTGCCAGCGTGGGGGCGCAGGGCAATCAGCCCCAGCATTTT. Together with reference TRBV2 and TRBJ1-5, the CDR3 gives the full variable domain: EPEVTQTPSHQVTQMGQEVILRCVPISNHLYFYWYRQILGQKVEFLVSFYNNEISEKSEIFDDQFSVERPDGSNFTLKIRSTKLEDSAMYFCASVGAQGNQPQHFGDGTRLSIL.

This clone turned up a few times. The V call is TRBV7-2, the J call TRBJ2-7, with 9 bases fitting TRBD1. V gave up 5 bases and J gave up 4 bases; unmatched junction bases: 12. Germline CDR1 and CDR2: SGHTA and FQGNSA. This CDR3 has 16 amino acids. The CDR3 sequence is CASSVTGGAMRYEQYF. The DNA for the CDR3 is TGTGCCAGCAGCGTAACAGGGGGCGCCATGAGATACGAGCAGTACTTC.

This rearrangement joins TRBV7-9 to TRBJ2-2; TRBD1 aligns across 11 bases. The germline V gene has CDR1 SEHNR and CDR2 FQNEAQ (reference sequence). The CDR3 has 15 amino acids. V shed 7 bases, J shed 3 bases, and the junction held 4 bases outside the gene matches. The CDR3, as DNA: TGTGCCAGCATACCGGGACAGGGGGACACCGGGGAGCTGTTTTTT. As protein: CASIPGQGDTGELFF. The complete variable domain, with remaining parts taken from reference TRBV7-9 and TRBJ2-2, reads DTGVSQNPRHKITKRGQNVTFRCDPISEHNRLYWYRQTLGQGPEFLTYFQNEAQLEKSRLLSDRFSAERPKGSFSTLEIQRTEQGDSAMYLCASIPGQGDTGELFFGEGSRLTVL.

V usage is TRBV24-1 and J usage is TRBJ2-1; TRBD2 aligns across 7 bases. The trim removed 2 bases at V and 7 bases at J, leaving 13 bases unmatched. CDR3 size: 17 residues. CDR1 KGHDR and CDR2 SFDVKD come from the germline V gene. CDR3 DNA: TGTGCCACCAGTGATTACTCGCGGGGCGGGAGTTGGAATGAGCAGTTCTTC. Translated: CATSDYSRGGSWNEQFF.

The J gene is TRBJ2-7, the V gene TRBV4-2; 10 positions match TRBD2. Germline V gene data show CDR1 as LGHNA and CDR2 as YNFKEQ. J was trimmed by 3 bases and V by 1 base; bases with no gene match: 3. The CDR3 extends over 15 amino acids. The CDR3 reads CASSQAAGGGYEQYF. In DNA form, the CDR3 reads TGTGCCAGCAGCCAAGCAGCGGGAGGGGGCTACGAGCAGTACTTC.

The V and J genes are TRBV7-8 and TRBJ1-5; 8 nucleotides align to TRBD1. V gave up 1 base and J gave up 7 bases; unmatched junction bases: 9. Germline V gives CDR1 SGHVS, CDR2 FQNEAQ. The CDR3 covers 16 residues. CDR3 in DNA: TGTGCCAGCAGCTTAGGTCCAGGGGGCATTAAGCAGCCCCAGCATTTT. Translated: CASSLGPGGIKQPQHF.

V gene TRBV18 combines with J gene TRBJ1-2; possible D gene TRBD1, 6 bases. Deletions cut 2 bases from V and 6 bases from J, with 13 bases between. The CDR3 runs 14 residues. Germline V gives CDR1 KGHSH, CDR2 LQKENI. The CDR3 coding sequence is TGTGCCAGCTCACCAGACAGGACCTCTGATGGCTACACCTTC. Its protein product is CASSPDRTSDGYTF.

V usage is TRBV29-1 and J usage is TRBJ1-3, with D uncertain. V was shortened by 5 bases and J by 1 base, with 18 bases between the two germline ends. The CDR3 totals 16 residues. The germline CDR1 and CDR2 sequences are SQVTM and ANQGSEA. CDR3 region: CSVRPGKGLSGNTIYF. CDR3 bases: TGCAGCGTTAGACCGGGGAAGGGTTTGTCTGGAAACACCATATATTTT.

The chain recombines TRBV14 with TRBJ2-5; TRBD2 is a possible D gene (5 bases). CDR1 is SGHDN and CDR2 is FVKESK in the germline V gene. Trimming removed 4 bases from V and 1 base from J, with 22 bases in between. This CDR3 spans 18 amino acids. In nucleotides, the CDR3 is TGTGCCAGCAGCCCGGGGATGCTAGCAAGTTTCCTCCAAGAGACCCAGTACTTC. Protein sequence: CASSPGMLASFLQETQYF.

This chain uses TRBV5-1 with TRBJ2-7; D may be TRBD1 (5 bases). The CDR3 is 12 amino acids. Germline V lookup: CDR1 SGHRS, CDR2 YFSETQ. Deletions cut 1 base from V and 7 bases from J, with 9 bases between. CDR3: CASSLSGLEQYF. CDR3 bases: TGCGCCAGCAGCTTGTCAGGGCTGGAGCAGTACTTC.